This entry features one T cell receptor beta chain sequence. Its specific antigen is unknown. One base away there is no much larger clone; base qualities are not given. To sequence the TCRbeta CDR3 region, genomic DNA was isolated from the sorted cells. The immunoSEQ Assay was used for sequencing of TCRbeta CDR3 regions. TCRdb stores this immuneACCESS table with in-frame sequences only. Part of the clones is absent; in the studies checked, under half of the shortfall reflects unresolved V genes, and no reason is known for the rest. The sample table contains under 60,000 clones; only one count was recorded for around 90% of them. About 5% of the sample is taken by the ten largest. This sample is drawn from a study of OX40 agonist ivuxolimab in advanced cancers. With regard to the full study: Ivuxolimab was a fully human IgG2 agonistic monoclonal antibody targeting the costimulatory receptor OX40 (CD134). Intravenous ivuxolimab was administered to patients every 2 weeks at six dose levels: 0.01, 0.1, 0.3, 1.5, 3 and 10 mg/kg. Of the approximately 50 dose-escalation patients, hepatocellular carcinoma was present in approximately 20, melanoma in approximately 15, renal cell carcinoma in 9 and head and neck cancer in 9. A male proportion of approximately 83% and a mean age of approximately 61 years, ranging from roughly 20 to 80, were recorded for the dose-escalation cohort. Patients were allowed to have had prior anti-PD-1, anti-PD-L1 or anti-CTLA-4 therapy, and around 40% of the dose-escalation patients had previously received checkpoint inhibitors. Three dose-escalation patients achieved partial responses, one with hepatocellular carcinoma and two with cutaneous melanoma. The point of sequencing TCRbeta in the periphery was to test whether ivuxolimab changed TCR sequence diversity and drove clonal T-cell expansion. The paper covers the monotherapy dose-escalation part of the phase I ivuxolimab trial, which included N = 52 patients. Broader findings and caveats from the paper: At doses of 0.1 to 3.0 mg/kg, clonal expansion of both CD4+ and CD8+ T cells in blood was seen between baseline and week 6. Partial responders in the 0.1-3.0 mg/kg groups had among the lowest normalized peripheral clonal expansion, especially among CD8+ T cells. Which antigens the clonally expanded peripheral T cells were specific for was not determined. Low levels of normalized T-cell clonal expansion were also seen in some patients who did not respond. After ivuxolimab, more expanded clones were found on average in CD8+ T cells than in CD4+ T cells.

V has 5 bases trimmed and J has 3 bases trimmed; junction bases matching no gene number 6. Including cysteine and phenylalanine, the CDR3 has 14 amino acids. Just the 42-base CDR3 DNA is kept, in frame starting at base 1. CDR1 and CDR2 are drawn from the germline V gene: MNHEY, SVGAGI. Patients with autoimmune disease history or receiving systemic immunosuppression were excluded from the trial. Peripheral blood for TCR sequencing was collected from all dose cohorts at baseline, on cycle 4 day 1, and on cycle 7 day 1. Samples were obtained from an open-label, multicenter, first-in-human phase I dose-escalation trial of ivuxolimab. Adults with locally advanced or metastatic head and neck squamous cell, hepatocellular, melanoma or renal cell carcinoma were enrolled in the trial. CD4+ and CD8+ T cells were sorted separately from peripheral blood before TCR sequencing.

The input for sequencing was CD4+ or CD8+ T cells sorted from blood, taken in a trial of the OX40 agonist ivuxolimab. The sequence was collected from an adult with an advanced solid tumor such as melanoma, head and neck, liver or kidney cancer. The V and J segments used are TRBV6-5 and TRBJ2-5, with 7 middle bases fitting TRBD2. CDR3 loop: CASSVGGPKETQYF. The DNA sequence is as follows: TGTGCCAGCAGTGTGGGAGGGCCAAAAGAGACCCAGTACTTC.